The sequence of this TCR beta chain was determined in a study of high-grade serous ovarian cancer treatment subgroups. Overall study: On average, just over 14,000 reads and 7,000 to 8,500 unique TCR beta rearrangements were obtained per sample.

As to this clone: What it recognizes is unknown.

Tumor samples were taken before definitive surgery or chemotherapy. The study's findings and limits: Same-patient tumor repertoires overlapped at about 0.1 to 0.79; different patients barely overlapped.

Method: immunoSEQ multiplex PCR; TCRdb's copy keeps in-frame clones and lacks some. The table includes approximately 4,800 clones, over 60% detected once. The CDR3 covers 12 residues. CDR1 is GTSNPN, CDR2 SVGIG, per germline (reference sequence). Between the trimmed V and J ends, which lost 4 bases and 4 bases, there was a span of 9 bases. The chain uses TRBV30 and TRBJ2-3; D is unclear. This clonotype was sampled from a human donor with high-grade serous ovarian cancer. The sequenced sample was tumor tissue. The chain's CDR3 is CAWNWGSDTQYF. The CDR3 region has the DNA TGTGCCTGGAACTGGGGTTCAGATACGCAGTATTTT.